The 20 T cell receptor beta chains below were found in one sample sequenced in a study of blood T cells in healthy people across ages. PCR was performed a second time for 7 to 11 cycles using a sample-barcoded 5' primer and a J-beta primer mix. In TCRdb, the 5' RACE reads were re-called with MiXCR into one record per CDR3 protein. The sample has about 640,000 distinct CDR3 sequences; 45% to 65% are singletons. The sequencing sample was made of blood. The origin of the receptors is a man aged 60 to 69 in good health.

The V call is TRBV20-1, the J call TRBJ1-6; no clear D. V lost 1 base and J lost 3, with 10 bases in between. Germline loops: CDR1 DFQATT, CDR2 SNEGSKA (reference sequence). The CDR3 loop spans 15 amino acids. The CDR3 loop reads CSARGHSSYNSPLHF. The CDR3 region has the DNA TGCAGTGCTAGAGGACATTCCAGCTATAATTCACCCCTCCACTTT.

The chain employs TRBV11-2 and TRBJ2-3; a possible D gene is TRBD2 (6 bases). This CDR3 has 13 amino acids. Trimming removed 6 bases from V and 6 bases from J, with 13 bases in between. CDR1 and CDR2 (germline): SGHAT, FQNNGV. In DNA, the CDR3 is TGTGCCAGCAGAAGCACGGGGGTTGATACGCAGTATTTT. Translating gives CASRSTGVDTQYF.

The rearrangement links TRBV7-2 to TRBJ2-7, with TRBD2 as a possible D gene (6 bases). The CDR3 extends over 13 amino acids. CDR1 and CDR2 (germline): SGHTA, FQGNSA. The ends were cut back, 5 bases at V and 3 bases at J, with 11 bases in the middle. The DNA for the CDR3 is TGTGCCAGCAGCCACGTGGGGGGCTACGAGCAGTACTTC. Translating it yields CASSHVGGYEQYF.

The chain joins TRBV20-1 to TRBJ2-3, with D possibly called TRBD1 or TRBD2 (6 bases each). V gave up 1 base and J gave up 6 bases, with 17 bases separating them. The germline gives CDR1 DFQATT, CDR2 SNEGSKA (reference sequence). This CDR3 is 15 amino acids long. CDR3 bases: TGCAGTGCTAGAGGGGGGGCGTCTAACTGGGATACGCAGTATTTT. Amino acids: CSARGGASNWDTQYF.

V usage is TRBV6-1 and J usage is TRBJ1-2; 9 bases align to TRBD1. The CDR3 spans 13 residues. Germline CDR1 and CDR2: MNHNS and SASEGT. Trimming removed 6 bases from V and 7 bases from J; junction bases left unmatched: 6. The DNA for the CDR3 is TGTGCCAGCAGCCGGGACAGGGCGTCTGGCTACACCTTC. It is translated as CASSRDRASGYTF.

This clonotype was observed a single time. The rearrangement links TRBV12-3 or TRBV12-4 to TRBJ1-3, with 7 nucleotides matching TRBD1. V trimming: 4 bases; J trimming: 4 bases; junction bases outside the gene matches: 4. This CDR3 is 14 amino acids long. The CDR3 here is CASSSSDRGNTIYF. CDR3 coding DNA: TGTGCCAGCAGTTCATCGGACAGGGGAAACACCATATATTTT.

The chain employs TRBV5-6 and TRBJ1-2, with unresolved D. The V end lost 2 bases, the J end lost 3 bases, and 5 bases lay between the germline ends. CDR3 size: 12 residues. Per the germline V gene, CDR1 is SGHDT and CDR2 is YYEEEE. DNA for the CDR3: TGTGCCAGCAGCTTCGGGCACTATGGCTACACCTTC. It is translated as CASSFGHYGYTF.

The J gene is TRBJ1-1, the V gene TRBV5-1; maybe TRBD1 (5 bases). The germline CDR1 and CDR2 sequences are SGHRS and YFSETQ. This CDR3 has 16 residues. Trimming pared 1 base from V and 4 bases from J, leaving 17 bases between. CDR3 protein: CASSLSRRVVGTEAFF. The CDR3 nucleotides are TGCGCCAGCAGCTTGTCTCGCAGGGTGGTTGGCACTGAAGCTTTCTTT.

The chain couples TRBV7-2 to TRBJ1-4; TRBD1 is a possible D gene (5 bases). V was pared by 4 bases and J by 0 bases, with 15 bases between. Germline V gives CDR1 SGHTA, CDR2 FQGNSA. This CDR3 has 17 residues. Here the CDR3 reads CASSSGGGDATNEKLFF. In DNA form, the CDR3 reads TGTGCCAGCAGCTCGGGGGGAGGGGACGCAACTAATGAAAAACTGTTTTTT. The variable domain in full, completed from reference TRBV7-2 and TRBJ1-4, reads GAGVSQSPSNKVTEKGKDVELRCDPISGHTALYWYRQSLGQGLEFLIYFQGNSAPDKSGLPSDRFSAERTGGSVSTLTIQRTQQEDSAVYLCASSSGGGDATNEKLFFGSGTQLSVL.

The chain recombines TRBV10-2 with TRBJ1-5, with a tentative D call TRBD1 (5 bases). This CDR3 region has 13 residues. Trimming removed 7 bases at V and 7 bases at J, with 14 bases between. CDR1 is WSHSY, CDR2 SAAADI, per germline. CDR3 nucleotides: TGCGCCAGCAACTTCAGGGATGGGCAGCCCCAGCATTTT. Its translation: CASNFRDGQPQHF.

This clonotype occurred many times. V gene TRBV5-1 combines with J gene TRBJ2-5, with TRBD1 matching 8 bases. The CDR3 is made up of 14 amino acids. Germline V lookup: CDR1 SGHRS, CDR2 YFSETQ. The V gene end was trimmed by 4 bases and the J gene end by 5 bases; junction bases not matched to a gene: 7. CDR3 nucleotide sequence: TGCGCCAGCAGCATCGGACAGGGAGCGGAGACCCAGTACTTC. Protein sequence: CASSIGQGAETQYF. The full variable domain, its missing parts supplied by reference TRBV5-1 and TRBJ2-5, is KAGVTQTPRYLIKTRGQQVTLSCSPISGHRSVSWYQQTPGQGLQFLFEYFSETQRNKGNFPGRFSGRQFSNSRSEMNVSTLELGDSALYLCASSIGQGAETQYFGPGTRLLVL.

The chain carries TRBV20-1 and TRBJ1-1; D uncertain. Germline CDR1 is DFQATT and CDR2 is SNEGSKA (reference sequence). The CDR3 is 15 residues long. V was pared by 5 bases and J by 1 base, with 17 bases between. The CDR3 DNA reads TGCAGTGCTGAAGGATGGGCGGATGGGAACACTGAAGCTTTCTTT. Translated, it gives CSAEGWADGNTEAFF.

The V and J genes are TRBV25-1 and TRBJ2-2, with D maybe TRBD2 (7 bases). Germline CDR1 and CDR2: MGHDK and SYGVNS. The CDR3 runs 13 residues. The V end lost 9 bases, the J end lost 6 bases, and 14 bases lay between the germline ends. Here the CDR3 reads CASLGGPAGELFF. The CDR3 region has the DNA TGTGCCAGTCTCGGGGGGCCGGCCGGGGAGCTGTTTTTT.

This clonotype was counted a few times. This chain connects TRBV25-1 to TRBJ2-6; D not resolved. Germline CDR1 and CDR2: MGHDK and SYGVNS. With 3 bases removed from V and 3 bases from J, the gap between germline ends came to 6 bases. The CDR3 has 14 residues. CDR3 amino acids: CASSETVGANVLTF. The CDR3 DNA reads TGTGCCAGCAGTGAGACGGTTGGGGCCAACGTCCTGACTTTC.

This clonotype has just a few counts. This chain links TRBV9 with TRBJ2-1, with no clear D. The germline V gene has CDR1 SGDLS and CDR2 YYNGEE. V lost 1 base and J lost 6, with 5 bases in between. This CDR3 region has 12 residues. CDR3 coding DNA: TGTGCCAGCAGCGTACGTTCCAATGAGCAGTTCTTC. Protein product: CASSVRSNEQFF.

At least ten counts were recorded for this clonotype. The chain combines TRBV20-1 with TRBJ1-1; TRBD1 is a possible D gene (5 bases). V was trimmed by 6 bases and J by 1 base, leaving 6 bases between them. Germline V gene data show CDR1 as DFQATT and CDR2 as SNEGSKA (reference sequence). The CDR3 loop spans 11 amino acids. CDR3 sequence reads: CSAGRNTEAFF. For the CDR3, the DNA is TGCAGTGCGGGACGGAACACTGAAGCTTTCTTT.

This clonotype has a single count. CDR3 loop: CASSHPQGSIVETQYF. For the CDR3, the DNA is TGTGCCAGCAGTCACCCACAGGGTTCCATCGTGGAGACCCAGTACTTC. The chain has TRBV6-2 or TRBV6-3 and TRBJ2-5, with D possibly being TRBD1 (6 bases). The V gene's germline CDR1 is MNHEY and CDR2 SVGEGT. The CDR3 consists of 16 residues. Between the trimmed V and J ends, which lost 5 bases and 5 bases, there was a span of 21 bases.

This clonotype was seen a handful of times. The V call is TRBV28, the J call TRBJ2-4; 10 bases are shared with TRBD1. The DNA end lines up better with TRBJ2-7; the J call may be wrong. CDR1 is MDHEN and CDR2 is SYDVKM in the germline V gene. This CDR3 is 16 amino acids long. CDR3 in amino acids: CASSLEDRDRGHEQYF. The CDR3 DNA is TGTGCCAGCAGTTTAGAGGACCGGGACAGGGGACACGAGCAGTACTTC.

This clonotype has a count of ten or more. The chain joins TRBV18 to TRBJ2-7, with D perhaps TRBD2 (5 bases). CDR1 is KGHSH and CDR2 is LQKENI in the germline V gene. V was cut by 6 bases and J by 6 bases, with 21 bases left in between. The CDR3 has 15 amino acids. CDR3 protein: CASSPLPGSAVEQYF. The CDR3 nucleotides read TGTGCCAGCTCGCCCCTCCCGGGGTCAGCCGTCGAGCAGTACTTC.

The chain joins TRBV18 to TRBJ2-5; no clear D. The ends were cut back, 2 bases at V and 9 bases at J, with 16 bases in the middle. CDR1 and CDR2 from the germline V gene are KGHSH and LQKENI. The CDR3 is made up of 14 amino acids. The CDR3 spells CASSPGQSHEAQYF. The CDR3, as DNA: TGTGCCAGCTCACCAGGGCAATCCCATGAGGCCCAGTACTTC.